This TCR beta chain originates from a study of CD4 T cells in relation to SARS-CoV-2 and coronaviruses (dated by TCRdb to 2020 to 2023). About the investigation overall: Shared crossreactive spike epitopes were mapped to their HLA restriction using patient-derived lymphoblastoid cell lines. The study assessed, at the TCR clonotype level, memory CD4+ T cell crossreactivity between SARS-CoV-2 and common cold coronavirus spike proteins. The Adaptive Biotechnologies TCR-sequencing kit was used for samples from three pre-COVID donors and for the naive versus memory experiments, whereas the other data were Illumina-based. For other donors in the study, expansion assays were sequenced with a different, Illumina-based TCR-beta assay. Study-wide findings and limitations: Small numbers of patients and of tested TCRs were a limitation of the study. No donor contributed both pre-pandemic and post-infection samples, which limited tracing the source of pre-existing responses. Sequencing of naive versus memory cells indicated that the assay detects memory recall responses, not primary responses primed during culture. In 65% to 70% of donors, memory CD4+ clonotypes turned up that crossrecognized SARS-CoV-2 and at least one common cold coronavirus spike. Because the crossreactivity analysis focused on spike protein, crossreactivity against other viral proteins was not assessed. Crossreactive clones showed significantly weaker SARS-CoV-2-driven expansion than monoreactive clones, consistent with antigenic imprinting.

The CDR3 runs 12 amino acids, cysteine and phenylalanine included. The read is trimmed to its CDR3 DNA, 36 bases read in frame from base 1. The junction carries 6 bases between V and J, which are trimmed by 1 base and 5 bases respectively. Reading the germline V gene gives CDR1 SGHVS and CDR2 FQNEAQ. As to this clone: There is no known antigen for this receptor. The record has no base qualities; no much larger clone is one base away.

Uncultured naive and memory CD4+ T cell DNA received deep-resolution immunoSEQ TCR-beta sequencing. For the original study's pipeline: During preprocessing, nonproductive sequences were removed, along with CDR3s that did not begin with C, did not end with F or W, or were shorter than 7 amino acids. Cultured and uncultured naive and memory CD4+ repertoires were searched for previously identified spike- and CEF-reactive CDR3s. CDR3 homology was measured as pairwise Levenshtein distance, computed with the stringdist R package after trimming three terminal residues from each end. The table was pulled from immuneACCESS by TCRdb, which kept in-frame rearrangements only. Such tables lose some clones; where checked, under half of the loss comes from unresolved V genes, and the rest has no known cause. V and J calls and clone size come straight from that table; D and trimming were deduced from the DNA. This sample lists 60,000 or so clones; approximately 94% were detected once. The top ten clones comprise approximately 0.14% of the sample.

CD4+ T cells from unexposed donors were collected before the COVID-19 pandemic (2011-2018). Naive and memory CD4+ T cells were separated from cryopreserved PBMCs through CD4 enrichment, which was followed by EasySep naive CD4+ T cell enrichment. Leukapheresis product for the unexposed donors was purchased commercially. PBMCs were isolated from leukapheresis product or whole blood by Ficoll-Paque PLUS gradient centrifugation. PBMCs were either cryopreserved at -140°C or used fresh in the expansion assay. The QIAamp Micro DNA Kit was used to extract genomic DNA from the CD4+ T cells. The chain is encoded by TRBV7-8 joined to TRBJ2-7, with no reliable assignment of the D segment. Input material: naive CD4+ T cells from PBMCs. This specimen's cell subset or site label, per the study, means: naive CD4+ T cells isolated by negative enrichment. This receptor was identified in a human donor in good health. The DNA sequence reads TGTGCCAGCAGCTTAGAACACGACGAGCAGTACTTC. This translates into CASSLEHDEQYF.